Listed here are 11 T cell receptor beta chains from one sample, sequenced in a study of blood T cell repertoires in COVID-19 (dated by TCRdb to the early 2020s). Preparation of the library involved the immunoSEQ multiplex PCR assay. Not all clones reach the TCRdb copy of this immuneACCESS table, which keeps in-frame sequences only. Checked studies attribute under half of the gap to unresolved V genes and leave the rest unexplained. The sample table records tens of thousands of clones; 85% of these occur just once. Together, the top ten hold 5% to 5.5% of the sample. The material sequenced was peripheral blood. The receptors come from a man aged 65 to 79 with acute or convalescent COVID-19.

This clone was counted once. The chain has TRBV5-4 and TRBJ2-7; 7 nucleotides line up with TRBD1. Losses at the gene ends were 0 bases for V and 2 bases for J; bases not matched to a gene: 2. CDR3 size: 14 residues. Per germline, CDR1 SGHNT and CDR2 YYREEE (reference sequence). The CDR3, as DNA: TGTGCCAGCAGCTTGGATCAGGGGGCCTACGAGCAGTACTTC. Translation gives CASSLDQGAYEQYF. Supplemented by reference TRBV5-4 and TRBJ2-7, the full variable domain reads ETGVTQSPTHLIKTRGQQVTLRCSSQSGHNTVSWYQQALGQGPQFIFQYYREEENGRGNFPPRFSGLQFPNYSSELNVNALELDDSALYLCASSLDQGAYEQYFGPGTRLTVT.

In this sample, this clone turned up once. CDR3 sequence reads: CASSLPRGRGTDTQYF. The CDR3 DNA reads as TGTGCCAGCAGCCTTCCCAGGGGGCGAGGCACAGATACGCAGTATTTT. The chain recombines TRBV14 with TRBJ2-3; 8 bases match TRBD1. Per germline, CDR1 SGHDN and CDR2 FVKESK. The CDR3 has 16 residues. V shed 4 bases, J shed 1 base, and the junction held 7 bases outside the gene matches.

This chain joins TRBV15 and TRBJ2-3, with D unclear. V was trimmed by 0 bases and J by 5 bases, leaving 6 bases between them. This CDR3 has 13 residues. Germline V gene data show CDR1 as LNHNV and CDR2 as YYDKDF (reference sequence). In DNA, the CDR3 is TGTGCCACCAGCAGAGACCTACTAGATACGCAGTATTTT. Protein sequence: CATSRDLLDTQYF.

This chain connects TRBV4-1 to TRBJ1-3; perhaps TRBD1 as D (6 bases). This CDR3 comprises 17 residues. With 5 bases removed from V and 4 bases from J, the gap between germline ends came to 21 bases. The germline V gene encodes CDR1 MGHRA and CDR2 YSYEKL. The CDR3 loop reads CASSEGHLSTPGNTIYF. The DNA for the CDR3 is TGCGCCAGCAGCGAGGGACACCTCTCCACACCCGGAAACACCATATATTTT.

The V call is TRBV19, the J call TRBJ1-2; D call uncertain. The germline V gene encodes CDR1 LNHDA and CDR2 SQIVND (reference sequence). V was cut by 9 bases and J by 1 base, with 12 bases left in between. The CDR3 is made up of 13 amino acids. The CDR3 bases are TGTGCCAGCCGTGAGTCTCTTAACTATGGCTACACCTTC. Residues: CASRESLNYGYTF.

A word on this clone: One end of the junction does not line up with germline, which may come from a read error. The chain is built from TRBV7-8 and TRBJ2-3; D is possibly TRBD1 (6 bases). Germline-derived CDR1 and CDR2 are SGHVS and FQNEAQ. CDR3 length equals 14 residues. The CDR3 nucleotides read TGTGCCAGCAGCTTAGAAGGGCTGACAGGTACGCAGTATTTT. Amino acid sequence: CASSLEGLTGTQYF.

The CDR3 spells CASSMGGRSGANVLTF. The CDR3 DNA reads TGTGCCAGTAGTATGGGGGGGAGGTCTGGGGCCAACGTCCTGACTTTC. The rearrangement joins TRBV19 to TRBJ2-6; 7 bases are a match to TRBD2. Germline V lookup: CDR1 LNHDA, CDR2 SQIVND (reference sequence). The CDR3 spans 16 residues. Trimming at V came to 3 bases and at J to 1 base, leaving 3 bases not matched to a gene.

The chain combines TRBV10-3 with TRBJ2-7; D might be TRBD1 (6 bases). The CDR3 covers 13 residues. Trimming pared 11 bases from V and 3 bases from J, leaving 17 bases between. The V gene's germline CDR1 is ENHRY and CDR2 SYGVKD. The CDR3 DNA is TGTGCCGCCCTACAGGGTCCATACTACGAGCAGTACTTC. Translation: CAALQGPYYEQYF.

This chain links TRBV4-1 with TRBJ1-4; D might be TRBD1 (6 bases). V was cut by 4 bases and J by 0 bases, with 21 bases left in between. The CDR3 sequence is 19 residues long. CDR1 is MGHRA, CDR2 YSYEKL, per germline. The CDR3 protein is CASSPLGPGGPSTNEKLFF. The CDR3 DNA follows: TGCGCCAGCAGCCCCCTGGGCCCGGGGGGCCCCTCAACTAATGAAAAACTGTTTTTT.

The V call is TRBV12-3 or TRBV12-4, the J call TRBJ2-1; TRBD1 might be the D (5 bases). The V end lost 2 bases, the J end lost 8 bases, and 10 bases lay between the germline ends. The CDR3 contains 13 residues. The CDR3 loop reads CASSLQGGDEQFF. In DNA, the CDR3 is TGTGCCAGCAGTTTACAGGGTGGCGATGAGCAGTTCTTC.

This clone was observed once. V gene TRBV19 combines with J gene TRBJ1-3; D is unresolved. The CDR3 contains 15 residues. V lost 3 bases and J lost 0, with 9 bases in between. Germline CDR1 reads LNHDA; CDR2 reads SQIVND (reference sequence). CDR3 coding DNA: TGTGCCAGTAGTATGGATGGGAGCTCTGGAAACACCATATATTTT. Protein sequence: CASSMDGSSGNTIYF.